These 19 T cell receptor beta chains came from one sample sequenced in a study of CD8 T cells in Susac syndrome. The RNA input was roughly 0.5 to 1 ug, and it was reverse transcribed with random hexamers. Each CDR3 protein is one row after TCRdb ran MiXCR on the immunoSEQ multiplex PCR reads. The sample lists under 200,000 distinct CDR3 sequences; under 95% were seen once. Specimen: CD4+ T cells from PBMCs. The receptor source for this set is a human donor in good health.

The CDR3 region is CASRISGAHRDTQYF. DNA of the CDR3: TGCGCCAGCAGGATCTCGGGGGCGCACCGGGATACGCAGTATTTT. The chain has TRBV5-1 and TRBJ2-3; D may be TRBD1 or TRBD2 (6 bases each). The CDR3 has 15 amino acids. CDR1 is SGHRS and CDR2 is YFSETQ in the germline V gene. Trimming pared 5 bases from V and 6 bases from J, leaving 19 bases between.

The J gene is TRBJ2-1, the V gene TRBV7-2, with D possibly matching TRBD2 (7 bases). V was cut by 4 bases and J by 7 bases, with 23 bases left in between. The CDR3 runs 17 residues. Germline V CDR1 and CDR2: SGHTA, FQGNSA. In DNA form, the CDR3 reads TGTGCCAGCAGCTATGGTCAACTTGGCGGGGGCCCTAATGAGCAGTTCTTC. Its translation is CASSYGQLGGGPNEQFF.

CDR3 nucleotide sequence: TGTGCCACCCGACCCCCGGCAGGGTACGAGCAGTACTTC. Translation: CATRPPAGYEQYF. V usage is TRBV25-1 and J usage is TRBJ2-7; a possible D gene is TRBD1 (5 bases). Deletions cut 10 bases from V and 4 bases from J, with 17 bases between. The CDR3 has 13 residues. Germline V gives CDR1 MGHDK, CDR2 SYGVNS.

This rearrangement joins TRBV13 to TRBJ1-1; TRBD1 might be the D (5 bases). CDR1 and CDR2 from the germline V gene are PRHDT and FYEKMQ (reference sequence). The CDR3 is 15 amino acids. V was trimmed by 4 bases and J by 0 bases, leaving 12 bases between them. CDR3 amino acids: CASSSQDKLNTEAFF. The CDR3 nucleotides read TGTGCCAGCAGCTCTCAGGACAAGTTGAACACTGAAGCTTTCTTT.

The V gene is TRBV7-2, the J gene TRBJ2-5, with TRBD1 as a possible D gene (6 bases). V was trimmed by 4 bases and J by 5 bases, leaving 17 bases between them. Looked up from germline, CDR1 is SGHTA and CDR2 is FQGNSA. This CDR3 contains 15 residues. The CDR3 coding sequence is TGTGCCAGCAGCTACGGATCACAGGGTACCGAGACCCAGTACTTC. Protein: CASSYGSQGTETQYF.

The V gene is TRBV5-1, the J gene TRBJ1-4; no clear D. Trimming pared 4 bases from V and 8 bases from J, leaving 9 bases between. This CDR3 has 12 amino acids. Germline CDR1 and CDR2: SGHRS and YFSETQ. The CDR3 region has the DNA TGCGCCAGCAGCGAAAATGGAGAAAAACTGTTTTTT. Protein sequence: CASSENGEKLFF.

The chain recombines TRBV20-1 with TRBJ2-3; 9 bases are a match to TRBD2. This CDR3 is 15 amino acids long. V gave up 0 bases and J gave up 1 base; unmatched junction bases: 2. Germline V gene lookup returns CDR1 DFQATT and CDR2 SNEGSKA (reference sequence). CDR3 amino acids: CSARDLAGRTDTQYF. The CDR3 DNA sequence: TGCAGTGCTAGAGACCTAGCGGGGCGCACAGATACGCAGTATTTT.

In DNA form, the CDR3 reads TGCAGTGCATACCTAGCGGGATACTCCTACGAGCAGTACTTC. This translates into CSAYLAGYSYEQYF. V is TRBV20-1 and J is TRBJ2-7; TRBD2 agrees at 9 bases. Per the germline V gene, CDR1 is DFQATT and CDR2 is SNEGSKA (reference sequence). Trimming at V came to 6 bases and at J to 0 bases, leaving 6 bases not matched to a gene. The CDR3 length is 14 residues.

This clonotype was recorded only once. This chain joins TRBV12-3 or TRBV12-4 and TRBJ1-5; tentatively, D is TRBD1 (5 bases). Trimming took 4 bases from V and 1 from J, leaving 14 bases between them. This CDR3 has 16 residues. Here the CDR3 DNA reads TGTGCCAGCAGTTCCGGGGCCGGACGGAGCAATCAGCCCCAGCATTTT. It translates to CASSSGAGRSNQPQHF.

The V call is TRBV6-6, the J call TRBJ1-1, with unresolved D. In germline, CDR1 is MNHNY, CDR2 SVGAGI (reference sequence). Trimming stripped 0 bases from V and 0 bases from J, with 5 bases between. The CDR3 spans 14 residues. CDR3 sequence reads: CASSYSQLNTEAFF. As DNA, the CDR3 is TGTGCCAGCAGTTACTCCCAGCTGAACACTGAAGCTTTCTTT.

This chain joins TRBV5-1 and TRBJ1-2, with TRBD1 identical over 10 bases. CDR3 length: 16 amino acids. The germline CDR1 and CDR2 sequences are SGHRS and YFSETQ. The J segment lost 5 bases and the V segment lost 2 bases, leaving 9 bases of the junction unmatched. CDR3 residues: CASSLIGTGDSYGYTF. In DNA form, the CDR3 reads TGCGCCAGCAGCTTAATCGGGACAGGGGACAGTTATGGCTACACCTTC.

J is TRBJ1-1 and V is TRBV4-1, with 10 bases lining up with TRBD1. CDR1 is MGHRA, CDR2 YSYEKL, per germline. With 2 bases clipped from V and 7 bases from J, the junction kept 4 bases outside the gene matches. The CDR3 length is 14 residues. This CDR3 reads CASSQHGTGDEAFF. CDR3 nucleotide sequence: TGCGCCAGCAGCCAACATGGGACAGGGGATGAAGCTTTCTTT.

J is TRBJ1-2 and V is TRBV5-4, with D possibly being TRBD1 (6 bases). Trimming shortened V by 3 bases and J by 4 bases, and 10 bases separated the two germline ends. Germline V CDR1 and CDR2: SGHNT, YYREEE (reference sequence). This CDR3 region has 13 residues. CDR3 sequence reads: CASSSQGSYGYTF. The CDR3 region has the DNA TGTGCCAGCAGCTCACAGGGTAGCTATGGCTACACCTTC.

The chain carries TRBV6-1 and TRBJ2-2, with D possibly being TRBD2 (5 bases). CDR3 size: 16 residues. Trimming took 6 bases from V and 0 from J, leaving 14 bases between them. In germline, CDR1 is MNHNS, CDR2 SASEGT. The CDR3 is CASRALAHANTGELFF. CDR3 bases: TGTGCCAGCAGGGCTCTAGCCCATGCGAACACCGGGGAGCTGTTTTTT.

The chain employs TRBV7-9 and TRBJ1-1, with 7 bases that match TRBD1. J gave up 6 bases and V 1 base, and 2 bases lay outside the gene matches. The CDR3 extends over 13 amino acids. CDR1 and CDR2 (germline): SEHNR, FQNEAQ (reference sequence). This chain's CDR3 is CASSLGTGPEAFF. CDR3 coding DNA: TGTGCCAGCAGCTTAGGGACAGGCCCTGAAGCTTTCTTT.

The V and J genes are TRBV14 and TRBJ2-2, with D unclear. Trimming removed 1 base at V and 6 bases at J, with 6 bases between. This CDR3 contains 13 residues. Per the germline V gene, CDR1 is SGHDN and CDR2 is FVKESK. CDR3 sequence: CASSQADPGELFF. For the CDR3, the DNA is TGTGCCAGCAGCCAAGCAGATCCCGGGGAGCTGTTTTTT.

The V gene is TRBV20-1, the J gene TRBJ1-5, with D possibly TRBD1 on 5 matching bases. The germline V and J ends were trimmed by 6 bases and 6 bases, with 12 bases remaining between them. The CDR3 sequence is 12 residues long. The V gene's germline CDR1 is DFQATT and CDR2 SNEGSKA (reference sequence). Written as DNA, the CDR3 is TGCAGTGCCCTGGAGGGGAGTCAGCCCCAGCATTTT. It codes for CSALEGSQPQHF.

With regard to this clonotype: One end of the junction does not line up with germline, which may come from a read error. The CDR3 sequence: CASSEGGLAGRRDF. The CDR3 DNA follows: TGTGCCAGCAGTGAAGGGGGACTAGCGGGACGGCGGGATTTT. The V gene is TRBV2, the J gene TRBJ2-3; 13 nucleotides match TRBD2. Germline V gene lookup returns CDR1 SNHLY and CDR2 FYNNEI. The length of the CDR3 is 14 residues.

The CDR3 nucleotides are TGTGCCAGCAGTTACCGGGAGACTAGTTGGTTCTTC. Its translation: CASSYRETSWFF. The genes are TRBV6-5 and TRBJ2-1; D might be TRBD2 (6 bases). Trimming shortened V by 2 bases and J by 15 bases, and 14 bases separated the two germline ends. The CDR3 runs 12 residues. The germline gives CDR1 MNHEY, CDR2 SVGAGI.